Listed below are T cell receptor beta chains from one sample, sequenced in a study of Ad26.COV2.S vaccination and SARS-CoV-2 variants. Assay used: immunoSEQ multiplex PCR; TCRdb lists only in-frame clones, some missing. This table holds some 290,000 clones, more than 70% found once. The source was peripheral blood, collected in a trial of Ad26.COV2.S vaccine versus placebo. The receptors originated from a person aged 18-65 years who received the Ad26.COV2.S COVID-19 vaccine or a placebo. Each CDR3 is given without its conserved first and last residue.

v_gene: TRBV30
j_gene: TRBJ1-5
CDR3aa: AWGQGARNQPQH

v_gene: TRBV18
j_gene: TRBJ1-2
CDR3aa: ASSTEANYGYT

v_gene: TRBV6-5
j_gene: TRBJ1-2
CDR3aa: ASRAGQEGGYT

v_gene: TRBV14
j_gene: TRBJ2-3
CDR3aa: ASSQSGWGTDTQY

v_gene: TRBV7-9
j_gene: TRBJ1-1
CDR3aa: ASSLSSMNTEAF

v_gene: TRBV25-1
j_gene: TRBJ2-7
CDR3aa: ASSAYASVSYEQY

v_gene: TRBV3-1/TRBV3-2
j_gene: TRBJ1-1
CDR3aa: ASSQDLDRVPAF

v_gene: TRBV3-1/TRBV3-2
j_gene: TRBJ1-3
CDR3aa: ASSQGPSDTIY

v_gene: TRBV18
j_gene: TRBJ2-1
CDR3aa: ASSPQAVSYNEQF

v_gene: TRBV5-6
j_gene: TRBJ2-7
CDR3aa: ASSVEGGAYEQY

v_gene: TRBV4-2
j_gene: TRBJ2-5
CDR3aa: ASSQDHREQETQY

v_gene: TRBV10-1
j_gene: TRBJ1-6
CDR3aa: ASSDSLDGTSPLH

v_gene: TRBV27
j_gene: TRBJ2-1
CDR3aa: ASSLWRKSYNEQF

v_gene: TRBV6-5
j_gene: TRBJ2-7
CDR3aa: ASKPTGGISYEQY

v_gene: TRBV19
j_gene: TRBJ1-1
CDR3aa: ASSRNAATEAF

v_gene: TRBV10-3
j_gene: TRBJ2-3
CDR3aa: AISEAGDSTDTQY

v_gene: TRBV5-1
j_gene: TRBJ2-7
CDR3aa: ASSTGTSGGAYEQY